The sequence of this T cell receptor (beta chain) was determined in a study of CD8+CD57+ T cells in acquired aplastic anemia. Both TCR beta VDJ combination and CDR3 sequence profiling were carried out. Genomic DNA was the template for this profiling. In TCRdb, the reads were re-called with MiXCR into one record per CDR3 protein. The sample gives 310,000 or so distinct CDR3 sequences, about 50% of which show up once; under 1.5% is in the top ten. Comments on this clonotype: The antigen remains unidentified.

In patients chosen for sequencing, flow cytometry had shown CD8+CD57+ cell expansion. Findings of the study overall: Patients and controls were not found to differ significantly in CD8+ Simpson's diversity.

Trimming cost V 4 bases and J 8 bases, with 11 bases left between them. The germline gives CDR1 ENHRY, CDR2 SYGVKD. There are 12 residues in the CDR3. This clonotype was obtained from a human donor with aplastic anemia. V is TRBV10-3 and J is TRBJ1-1; no clear D. Sequenced material: sorted CD4+, CD8+, or CD8+CD57+ T cells (not recorded which) from PBMCs. This CDR3 reads CAISVGLLEAFF. CDR3 nucleotide sequence: TGTGCCATCAGTGTAGGACTATTGGAAGCTTTCTTT.